This T cell receptor (beta chain) was recorded in a study of T cell changes during pregnancy in multiple sclerosis (dated by TCRdb to the late 2010s). Some background on the complete study: The study looked at changes in the T cell repertoire across pregnancy in women with multiple sclerosis.

Concerning this clone: Its antigen is not yet known. Qualities for individual bases were not recorded, and no much larger clone is one base off.

The library was generated by the immunoSEQ multiplex PCR assay. What TCRdb holds here is the immuneACCESS table cut down to in-frame rearrangements. Part of the clones is not present; checked against another copy, under half of the missing clones reflect an unresolved V gene, and the others are unexplained. The sample records 40,000 to 45,000 clones, about 90% of which are singletons. Over 0.5% of the sample is in the top ten clones. After removal of 5 bases from V and 4 bases from J, the junction retains 7 bases not matched to a gene. Measured from the cysteine to the phenylalanine, the CDR3 is 15 residues long. Only CDR3 DNA is held: 45 bases, read in frame from base 1. As encoded in the germline V gene, CDR1 is MDHEN while CDR2 is SYDVKM.

The rearranged chain carries TRBV28 and TRBJ2-7; 11 bases in the junction line up with TRBD1. Here the sequenced sample was CD4+ T cells from peripheral blood mononuclear cells, taken in the third trimester of pregnancy. The sequence came from a female donor with multiple sclerosis, enrolled in a pregnancy study. The sequence in DNA is TGTGCCAGCAGTCCCTCCCGGGACAGGGGGTACGAGCAGTACTTC. The translation is CASSPSRDRGYEQYF.